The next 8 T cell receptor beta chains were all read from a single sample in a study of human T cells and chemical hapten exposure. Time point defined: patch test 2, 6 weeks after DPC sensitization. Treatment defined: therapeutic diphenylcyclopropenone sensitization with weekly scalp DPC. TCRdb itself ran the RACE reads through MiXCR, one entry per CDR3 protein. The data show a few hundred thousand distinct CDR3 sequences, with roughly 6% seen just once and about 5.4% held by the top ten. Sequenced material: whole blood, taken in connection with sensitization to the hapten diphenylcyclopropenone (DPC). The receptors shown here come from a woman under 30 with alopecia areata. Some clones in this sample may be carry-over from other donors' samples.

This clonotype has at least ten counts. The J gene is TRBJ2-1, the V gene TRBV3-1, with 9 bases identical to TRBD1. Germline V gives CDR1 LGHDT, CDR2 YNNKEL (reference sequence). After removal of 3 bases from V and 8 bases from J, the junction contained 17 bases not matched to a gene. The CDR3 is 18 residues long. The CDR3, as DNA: TGTGCCAGCAGCCAGGATTTAGCACAGGGGGCGCTTACCGATGAGCAGTTCTTC. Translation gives CASSQDLAQGALTDEQFF.

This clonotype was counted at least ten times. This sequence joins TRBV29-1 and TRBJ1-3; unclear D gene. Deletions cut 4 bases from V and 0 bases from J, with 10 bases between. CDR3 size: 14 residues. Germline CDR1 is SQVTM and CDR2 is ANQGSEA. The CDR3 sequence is CSVVGPNSGNTIYF. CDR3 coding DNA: TGCAGCGTTGTAGGACCAAACTCTGGAAACACCATATATTTT.

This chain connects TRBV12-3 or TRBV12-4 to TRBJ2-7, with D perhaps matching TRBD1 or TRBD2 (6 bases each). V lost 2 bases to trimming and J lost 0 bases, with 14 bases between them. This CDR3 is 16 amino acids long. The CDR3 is CASSLWGAQSSYEQYF. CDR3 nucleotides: TGTGCCAGCAGTTTATGGGGGGCCCAGAGCTCCTACGAGCAGTACTTC.

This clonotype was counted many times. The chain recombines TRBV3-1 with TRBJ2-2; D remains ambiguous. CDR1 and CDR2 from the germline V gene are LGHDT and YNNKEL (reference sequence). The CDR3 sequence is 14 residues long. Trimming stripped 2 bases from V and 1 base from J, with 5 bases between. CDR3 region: CASSQFQNTGELFF. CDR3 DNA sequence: TGTGCCAGCAGCCAATTCCAGAACACCGGGGAGCTGTTTTTT.

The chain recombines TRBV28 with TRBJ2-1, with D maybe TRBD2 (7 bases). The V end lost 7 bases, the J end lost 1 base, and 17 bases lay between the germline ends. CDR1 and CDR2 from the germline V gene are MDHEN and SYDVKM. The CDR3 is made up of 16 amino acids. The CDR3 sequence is CASITSRGPSYNEQFF. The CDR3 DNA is TGTGCCAGCATTACTTCGCGGGGGCCTTCCTACAATGAGCAGTTCTTC.

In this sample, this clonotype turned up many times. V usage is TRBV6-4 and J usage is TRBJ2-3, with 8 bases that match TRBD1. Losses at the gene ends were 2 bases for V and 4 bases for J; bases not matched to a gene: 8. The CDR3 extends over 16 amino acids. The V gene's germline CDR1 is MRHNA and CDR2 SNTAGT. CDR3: CASSDTIGQGADTQYF. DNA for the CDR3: TGTGCCAGCAGTGACACGATCGGACAGGGCGCAGATACGCAGTATTTT.

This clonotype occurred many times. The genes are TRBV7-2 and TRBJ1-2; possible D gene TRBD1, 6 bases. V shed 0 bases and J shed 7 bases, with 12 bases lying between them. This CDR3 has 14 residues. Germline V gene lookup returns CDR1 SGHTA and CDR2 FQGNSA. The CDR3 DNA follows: TGTGCCAGCAGCTTAGCGACAGGCCCTTCTGGCTACACCTTC. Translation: CASSLATGPSGYTF. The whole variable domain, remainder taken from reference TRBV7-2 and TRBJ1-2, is GAGVSQSPSNKVTEKGKDVELRCDPISGHTALYWYRQSLGQGLEFLIYFQGNSAPDKSGLPSDRFSAERTGGSVSTLTIQRTQQEDSAVYLCASSLATGPSGYTFGSGTRLTVV.

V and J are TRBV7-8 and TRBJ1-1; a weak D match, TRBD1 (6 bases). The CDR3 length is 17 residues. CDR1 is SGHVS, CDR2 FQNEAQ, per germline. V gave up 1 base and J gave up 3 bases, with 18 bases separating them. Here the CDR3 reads CASSLERGGGRYTEAFF. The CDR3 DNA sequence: TGTGCCAGCAGCTTAGAGCGAGGGGGAGGCAGGTACACTGAAGCTTTCTTT.